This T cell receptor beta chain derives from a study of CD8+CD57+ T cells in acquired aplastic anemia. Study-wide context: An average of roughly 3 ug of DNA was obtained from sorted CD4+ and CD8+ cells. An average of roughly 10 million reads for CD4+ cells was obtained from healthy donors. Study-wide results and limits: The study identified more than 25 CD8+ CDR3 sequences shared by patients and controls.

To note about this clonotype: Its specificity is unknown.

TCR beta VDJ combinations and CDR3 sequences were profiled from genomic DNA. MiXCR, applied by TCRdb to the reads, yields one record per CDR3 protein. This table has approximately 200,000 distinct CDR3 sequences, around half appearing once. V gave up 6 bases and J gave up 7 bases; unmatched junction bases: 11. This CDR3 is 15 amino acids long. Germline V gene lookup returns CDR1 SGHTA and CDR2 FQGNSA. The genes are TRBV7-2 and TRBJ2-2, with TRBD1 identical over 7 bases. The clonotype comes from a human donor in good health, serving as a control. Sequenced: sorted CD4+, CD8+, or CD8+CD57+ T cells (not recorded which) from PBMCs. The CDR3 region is CASSPQTGLGGELFF. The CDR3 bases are TGTGCCAGCAGTCCCCAGACAGGGCTCGGCGGGGAGCTGTTTTTT.